The 23 T cell receptor beta chains below come from one sample, sequenced in a study of blood T cell repertoires in COVID-19 (dated by TCRdb to 2019 to 2021). Receptor amplification or capture employed the immunoSEQ multiplex PCR assay. What TCRdb holds here is the immuneACCESS table cut down to in-frame rearrangements. Part of the clones is not present; checked against another copy, under half of the missing clones reflect an unresolved V gene, and the others are unexplained. This sample is represented by 200,000 to 250,000 clones; about 76% of them were singletons. Together, the top ten hold more than 8.5% of the sample. Sequenced material: PBMCs or T cells enriched from blood (not recorded which). These receptors were obtained from a woman aged 50 to 60 with acute COVID-19.

The CDR3 coding sequence is TGTGCCAGCAGCTACCCTAAGCGGGGGCTCTTTGAGCAGTACTTC. This gives the protein CASSYPKRGLFEQYF. The chain carries TRBV7-2 and TRBJ2-7; 8 bases align to TRBD2. Trimming removed 4 bases from V and 7 bases from J; junction bases left unmatched: 12. Germline V gene sequence: CDR1 SGHTA, CDR2 FQGNSA. The CDR3 is 15 residues long.

The rearrangement links TRBV7-2 to TRBJ2-7, with 10 bases fitting TRBD2. The V segment lost 1 base and the J segment 2 bases; nucleotides outside the gene matches: 2. The length of the CDR3 is 15 residues. The germline CDR1 and CDR2 sequences are SGHTA and FQGNSA. The CDR3: CASSLDLAGAYEQYF. In nucleotides, the CDR3 is TGTGCCAGCAGCTTAGACCTAGCGGGAGCCTACGAGCAGTACTTC.

The J gene is TRBJ1-5, the V gene TRBV27; D perhaps matches TRBD1 (6 bases). The germline V gene encodes CDR1 MNHEY and CDR2 SMNVEV (reference sequence). The CDR3 covers 15 residues. The V end lost 5 bases, the J end lost 7 bases, and 18 bases lay between the germline ends. The CDR3 region has the DNA TGTGCCAGCAGTACACAGGGTCTCGGGAGGCAGCCCCAGCATTTT. This sequence encodes CASSTQGLGRQPQHF.

This rearrangement joins TRBV5-1 to TRBJ2-1; 8 bases are shared with TRBD2. The CDR3 length is 16 residues. The junction had 6 bases not matched to a gene; V was cut back by 3 bases and J by 1 base. Germline V CDR1 and CDR2: SGHRS, YFSETQ. The CDR3 nucleotides are TGCGCCAGCAGCTCCCGGAGCGGGGGTTCCTACAATGAGCAGTTCTTC. Translating it yields CASSSRSGGSYNEQFF. Together with reference TRBV5-1 and TRBJ2-1, the CDR3 gives the full variable domain: KAGVTQTPRYLIKTRGQQVTLSCSPISGHRSVSWYQQTPGQGLQFLFEYFSETQRNKGNFPGRFSGRQFSNSRSEMNVSTLELGDSALYLCASSSRSGGSYNEQFFGPGTRLTVL.

This rearrangement joins TRBV5-1 to TRBJ1-4; D is unresolved. Trimming removed 5 bases from V and 0 bases from J, with 14 bases in between. The CDR3 has 16 residues. Germline loops: CDR1 SGHRS, CDR2 YFSETQ. CDR3 residues: CASRQSDGATNEKLFF. In DNA, the CDR3 is TGCGCCAGCAGACAGTCCGACGGTGCAACTAATGAAAAACTGTTTTTT. Using reference TRBV5-1 and TRBJ1-4 for the parts outside the CDR3, the full variable domain is KAGVTQTPRYLIKTRGQQVTLSCSPISGHRSVSWYQQTPGQGLQFLFEYFSETQRNKGNFPGRFSGRQFSNSRSEMNVSTLELGDSALYLCASRQSDGATNEKLFFGSGTQLSVL.

This chain's CDR3 is CATTKRGLQETQYF. CDR3 sequence (DNA): TGTGCCACCACCAAGCGGGGTTTACAAGAGACCCAGTACTTC. This chain joins TRBV15 and TRBJ2-5; 7 nucleotides line up with TRBD2. Germline V gene sequence: CDR1 LNHNV, CDR2 YYDKDF (reference sequence). This CDR3 spans 14 amino acids. V lost 7 bases to trimming and J lost 2 bases; unmatched junction nucleotides: 7.

This chain connects TRBV14 to TRBJ2-3, with 8 bases aligning to TRBD1. Germline values: CDR1 SGHDN, CDR2 FVKESK. CDR3 size: 19 residues. V lost 0 bases, J lost 1 base, and 12 bases stayed unmatched. Here the CDR3 reads CASSQDSTDVTGGTDTQYF. DNA of the CDR3: TGTGCCAGCAGCCAAGACTCGACGGATGTGACAGGGGGCACAGATACGCAGTATTTT.

V gene TRBV16 combines with J gene TRBJ2-1; possible D gene TRBD1, 6 bases. The CDR3 contains 12 residues. Trimming removed 7 bases from V and 6 bases from J, with 10 bases in between. Germline lookup yields CDR1 KGHSY and CDR2 FQNENV. CDR3 sequence: CASTRDTNEQFF. In DNA, the CDR3 is TGTGCCAGCACACGGGACACCAATGAGCAGTTCTTC.

A few counts support this clone. The chain combines TRBV27 with TRBJ2-7; D might be TRBD2 (5 bases). V lost 9 bases to trimming and J lost 6 bases, with 18 bases between them. The germline CDR1 and CDR2 sequences are MNHEY and SMNVEV (reference sequence). This CDR3 is built from 13 residues. The CDR3 region is CASSARPAVEQYF. The DNA of the CDR3 is TGTGCCAGTAGCGCCCGGCCAGCTGTCGAGCAGTACTTC.

As concerns this clone: The same CDR3 can be traced to other DNA sequences in this sample. V and J are TRBV4-3 and TRBJ2-1; 11 bases fit TRBD1. V lost 5 bases to trimming and J lost 2 bases; unmatched junction nucleotides: 2. Looked up from germline, CDR1 is LGHNA and CDR2 is YSLEER. This CDR3 has 15 amino acids. CDR3 sequence reads: CASSLGQGAYNEQFF. The CDR3 DNA reads TGCGCCAGCAGCTTGGGACAGGGGGCCTACAATGAGCAGTTCTTC.

The chain employs TRBV24-1 and TRBJ2-1; possibly TRBD2 for D (7 bases). The V gene's germline CDR1 is KGHDR and CDR2 SFDVKD. The V and J ends lost 3 bases and 7 bases respectively, with 12 bases between them. CDR3 length equals 14 residues. The CDR3 here is CATSDPRGRNEQFF. Written as DNA, the CDR3 is TGTGCCACCAGTGATCCGCGGGGGCGGAATGAGCAGTTCTTC.

J is TRBJ1-2 and V is TRBV25-1; 9 bases fit TRBD1. Germline V lookup: CDR1 MGHDK, CDR2 SYGVNS. This CDR3 has 14 amino acids. Trimming took 6 bases from V and 3 from J; bases not matched to a gene: 5. Here the CDR3 reads CASSGTGFYYGYTF. CDR3 in DNA: TGTGCCAGCAGCGGGACAGGGTTCTACTATGGCTACACCTTC.

The CDR3 loop is CASRDLRLPQGEQYF. CDR3 in DNA: TGTGCCAGCAGAGATTTGAGACTCCCCCAGGGAGAGCAGTACTTC. The chain links TRBV6-5 to TRBJ2-7; D is possibly TRBD1 (5 bases). Germline CDR1 reads MNHEY; CDR2 reads SVGAGI. V was cut by 6 bases and J by 7 bases, with 22 bases left in between. This CDR3 comprises 15 residues.

The V call is TRBV19, the J call TRBJ2-5; a weak D match, TRBD2 (6 bases). Germline V gives CDR1 LNHDA, CDR2 SQIVND (reference sequence). The V end was cut by 5 bases, the J end by 2 bases, with 21 bases between. The CDR3 spans 17 residues. Here the CDR3 DNA reads TGTGCCAGTAGTGAGGGACTCGCGGGTTCAAGGCAAGAGACCCAGTACTTC. Amino acid sequence: CASSEGLAGSRQETQYF.

The chain links TRBV7-2 to TRBJ2-5; TRBD2 matches at 7 bases. After removal of 5 bases from V and 5 bases from J, the junction contained 5 bases not matched to a gene. Germline loops: CDR1 SGHTA, CDR2 FQGNSA. The CDR3 is 13 amino acids. DNA for the CDR3: TGTGCCAGCAGCCCCTGGCGGGGGGAGACCCAGTACTTC. Protein: CASSPWRGETQYF.

This clone was observed at least ten times. The gene calls are TRBV6-5 and TRBJ2-5, with D uncertain. The length of the CDR3 is 11 residues. Per germline, CDR1 MNHEY and CDR2 SVGAGI. V was trimmed by 2 bases and J by 5 bases, leaving 3 bases between them. CDR3 amino acids: CASSYGETQYF. The CDR3 nucleotides are TGTGCCAGCAGTTACGGCGAGACCCAGTACTTC.

The chain couples TRBV6-5 to TRBJ1-6; D remains unclear. CDR1 and CDR2 (germline): MNHEY, SVGAGI. Trimming pared 6 bases from V and 9 bases from J, leaving 15 bases between. This CDR3 has 14 amino acids. The CDR3, as DNA: TGTGCCAGCAGAACCCGGACCGAGGGTTCACCCCTCCACTTT. The encoded protein is CASRTRTEGSPLHF.

The J gene is TRBJ2-1, the V gene TRBV27; 9 bases match TRBD2. Germline CDR1 MNHEY, CDR2 SMNVEV (reference sequence). The CDR3 extends over 15 amino acids. Germline trimming cut 6 bases from V and 7 bases from J; bases unmatched to any gene: 10. The CDR3 protein is CASSQYGSGRNEQFF. The CDR3 coding sequence is TGTGCCAGCAGCCAGTATGGTAGCGGGAGAAATGAGCAGTTCTTC.

The chain employs TRBV14 and TRBJ2-5; no clear D. This CDR3 contains 19 residues. Trimming took off 0 bases at V and 1 base at J, with 21 bases between the two ends. Germline V gene lookup returns CDR1 SGHDN and CDR2 FVKESK. The CDR3 reads CASSQDRTVFGRLQETQYF. The DNA of the CDR3 is TGTGCCAGCAGCCAAGATAGAACTGTGTTTGGCAGGCTCCAAGAGACCCAGTACTTC.

CDR3 bases: TGTGCCAGCAGCTTAAGACACGATAGACAGGGACCCCATGAGCAGTTCTTC. Amino acid sequence: CASSLRHDRQGPHEQFF. The chain couples TRBV7-2 to TRBJ2-1; 7 bases align to TRBD1. J was trimmed by 8 bases and V by 2 bases; bases with no gene match: 15. Germline CDR1 and CDR2: SGHTA and FQGNSA. The CDR3 is made up of 17 amino acids.

The rearrangement links TRBV21-1 to TRBJ2-1; the table's D call TRBD2 went unverified against the DNA. TRBV21-1 is given as a pseudogene. This CDR3 region has 13 residues. The CDR3 bases are TGTGCCAGCAGCGACCCTGAATGGGGGGTGCAGTTCTTC. Its translation is CASSDPEWGVQFF.

This clone was recorded only once. The chain is built from TRBV7-2 and TRBJ2-1, with 10 bases lining up with TRBD2. Losses at the gene ends were 1 base for V and 9 bases for J; bases not matched to a gene: 6. The germline V gene has CDR1 SGHTA and CDR2 FQGNSA. The CDR3 length is 15 residues. The CDR3 loop is CASSLGSGRLAEQFF. CDR3 bases: TGTGCCAGCAGCTTAGGTAGCGGGAGGCTGGCTGAGCAGTTCTTC.

The chain recombines TRBV7-2 with TRBJ2-2; D is ambiguous. The germline V gene has CDR1 SGHTA and CDR2 FQGNSA. This CDR3 is 13 amino acids long. V dropped 3 bases and J dropped 5 bases, with 7 bases sitting between them. CDR3 protein: CASSFLNTGELFF. In DNA form, the CDR3 reads TGTGCCAGCAGCTTTTTAAATACCGGGGAGCTGTTTTTT. Full variable domain (outside the CDR3, taken from reference TRBV7-2 and TRBJ2-2): GAGVSQSPSNKVTEKGKDVELRCDPISGHTALYWYRQSLGQGLEFLIYFQGNSAPDKSGLPSDRFSAERTGGSVSTLTIQRTQQEDSAVYLCASSFLNTGELFFGEGSRLTVL.